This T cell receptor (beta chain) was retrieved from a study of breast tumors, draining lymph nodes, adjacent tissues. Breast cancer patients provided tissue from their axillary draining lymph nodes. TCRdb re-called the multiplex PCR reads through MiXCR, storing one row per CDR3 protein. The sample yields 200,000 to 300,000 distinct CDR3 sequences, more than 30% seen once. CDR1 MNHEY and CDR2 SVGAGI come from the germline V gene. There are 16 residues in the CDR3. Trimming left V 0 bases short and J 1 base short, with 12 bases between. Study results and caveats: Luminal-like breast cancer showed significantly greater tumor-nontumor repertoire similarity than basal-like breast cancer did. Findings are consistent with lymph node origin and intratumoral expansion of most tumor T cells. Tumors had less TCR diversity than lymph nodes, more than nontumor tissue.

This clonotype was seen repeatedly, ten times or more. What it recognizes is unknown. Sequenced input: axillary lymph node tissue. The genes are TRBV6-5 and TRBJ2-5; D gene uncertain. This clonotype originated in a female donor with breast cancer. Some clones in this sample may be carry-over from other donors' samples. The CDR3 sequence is CASSYSGVGFQETQYF. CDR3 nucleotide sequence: TGTGCCAGCAGTTACTCGGGTGTGGGGTTCCAAGAGACCCAGTACTTC.